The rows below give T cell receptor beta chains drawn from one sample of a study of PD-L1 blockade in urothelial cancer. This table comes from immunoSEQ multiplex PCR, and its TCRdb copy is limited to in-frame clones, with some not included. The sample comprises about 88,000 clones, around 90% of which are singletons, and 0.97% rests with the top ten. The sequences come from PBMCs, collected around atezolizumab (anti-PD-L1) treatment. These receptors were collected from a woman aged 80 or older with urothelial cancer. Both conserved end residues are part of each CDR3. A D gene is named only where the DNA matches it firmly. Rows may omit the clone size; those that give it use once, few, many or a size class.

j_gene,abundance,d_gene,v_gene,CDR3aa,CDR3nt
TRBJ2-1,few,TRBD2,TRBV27,CASSFIAGDYNEQFF,TGTGCCAGCAGTTTTATAGCGGGAGATTACAATGAGCAGTTCTTC
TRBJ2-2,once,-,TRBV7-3,CASSLTLAGGPGELFF,TGTGCCAGCAGCTTAACGCTTGCCGGGGGTCCCGGGGAGCTGTTTTTT
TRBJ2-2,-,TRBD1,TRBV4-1,CASSPGGVGVDGTGELFF,TGCGCCAGCAGCCCAGGGGGCGTAGGGGTTGATGGGACCGGGGAGCTGTTTTTT
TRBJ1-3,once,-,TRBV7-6,CASSLASAGVSGNTIYF,TGTGCCAGCAGCTTAGCCTCCGCAGGGGTATCTGGAAACACCATATATTTT
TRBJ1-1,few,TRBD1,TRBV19,CASRLGQVGTEAFF,TGTGCCAGTAGACTAGGACAGGTGGGCACTGAAGCTTTCTTT
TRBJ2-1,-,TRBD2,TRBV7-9,CASRTSGYNEQFF,TGTGCCAGCAGGACTAGCGGTTACAATGAGCAGTTCTTC
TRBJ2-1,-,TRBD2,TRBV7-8,CASSFSTAGGPYEQFF,TGTGCCAGCAGTTTTAGCACGGCGGGAGGGCCGTATGAGCAGTTCTTC
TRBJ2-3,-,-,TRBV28,CASSLTLMDTQYF,TGTGCCAGCAGTTTAACCCTAATGGATACGCAGTATTTT
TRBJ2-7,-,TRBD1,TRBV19,CASSSQGASYEQYF,TGTGCCAGTAGTTCACAGGGGGCCTCCTACGAGCAGTACTTC
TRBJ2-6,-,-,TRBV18,CASSPLPGGSGANVLTF,TGTGCCAGCTCACCACTGCCAGGAGGGTCTGGGGCCAACGTCCTGACTTTC
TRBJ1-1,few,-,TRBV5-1,CASSYGTLNTEAFF,TGCGCCAGCAGCTACGGGACATTGAACACTGAAGCTTTCTTT
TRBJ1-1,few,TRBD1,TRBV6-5,CASRPPGQGSAFF,TGTGCCAGCAGACCACCTGGACAGGGGTCCGCTTTCTTT
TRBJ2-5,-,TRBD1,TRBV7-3,CASRPQGSETQYF,TGTGCCAGCAGACCACAGGGGTCGGAGACCCAGTACTTC
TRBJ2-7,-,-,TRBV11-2,CASSLAVGGPYEQYF,TGTGCCAGCAGCTTAGCTGTGGGAGGACCTTACGAGCAGTACTTC
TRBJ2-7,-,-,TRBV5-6,CASSSRGHIGYEQYF,TGTGCCAGCAGCTCCCGCGGCCATATCGGCTACGAGCAGTACTTC
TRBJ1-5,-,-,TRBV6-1,CASSGGGFSNQPQHF,TGTGCCAGCAGTGGAGGGGGATTCAGCAATCAGCCCCAGCATTTT
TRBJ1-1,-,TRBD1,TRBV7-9,CASSQGLTGGVKAFF,TGTGCCAGCAGCCAGGGGTTGACAGGGGGTGTTAAAGCTTTCTTT
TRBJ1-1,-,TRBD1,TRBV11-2,CASSTAGGATEAFF,TGTGCCAGCAGCACGGCAGGGGGCGCGACTGAAGCTTTCTTT
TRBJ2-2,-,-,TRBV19,CASSSGADTGELFF,TGTGCCAGTAGTAGTGGGGCCGACACCGGGGAGCTGTTTTTT
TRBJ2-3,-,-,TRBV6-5,CASSSDSSQLTDTQYF,TGTGCCAGCAGTTCGGACAGCTCACAACTCACAGATACGCAGTATTTT
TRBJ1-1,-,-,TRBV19,CASSVRRDTEAFF,TGTGCCAGTAGTGTCAGACGGGACACTGAAGCTTTCTTT
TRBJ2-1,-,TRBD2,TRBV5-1,CASSSLPSGLAGAPYNEQFF,TGCGCCAGCAGCTCCCTACCCTCGGGACTAGCGGGAGCTCCCTACAATGAGCAGTTCTTC
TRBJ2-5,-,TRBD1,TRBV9,CASSVAGDSYQETQYF,TGTGCCAGCAGCGTAGCCGGGGACAGCTACCAAGAGACCCAGTACTTC
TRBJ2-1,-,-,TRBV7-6,CASSSHGYNEQFF,TGTGCCAGCAGCTCCCACGGGTACAATGAGCAGTTCTTC
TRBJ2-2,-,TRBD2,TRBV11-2,CASSLGLAGRTGELFF,TGTGCCAGCAGCTTAGGACTAGCGGGACGCACCGGGGAGCTGTTTTTT
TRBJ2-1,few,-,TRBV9,CASSAQGSEQFF,TGTGCCAGCAGCGCCCAGGGGAGTGAGCAGTTCTTC
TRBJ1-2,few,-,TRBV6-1,CASSRQALDYTF,TGTGCCAGCAGTCGACAGGCTTTGGACTACACCTTC
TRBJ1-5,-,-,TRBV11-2,CASSLEAGSNQPQHF,TGTGCCAGCAGCTTGGAGGCGGGGAGCAATCAGCCCCAGCATTTT
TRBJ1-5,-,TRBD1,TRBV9,CASSVGQGAGPQHF,TGTGCCAGCAGCGTAGGACAGGGGGCCGGGCCCCAGCATTTT
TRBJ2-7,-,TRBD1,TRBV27,CASSYSGQGMYEQYF,TGTGCCAGCAGTTACTCGGGACAGGGAATGTACGAGCAGTACTTC
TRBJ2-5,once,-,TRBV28,CASSPSQETQYF,TGTGCCAGCAGTCCGAGCCAAGAGACCCAGTACTTC
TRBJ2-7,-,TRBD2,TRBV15,CATSRDHGLAYEQYF,TGTGCCACCAGCAGAGATCATGGACTAGCCTACGAGCAGTACTTC
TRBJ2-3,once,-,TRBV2,CASKVRYTDTQYF,TGTGCCAGCAAGGTGCGGTACACAGATACGCAGTATTTT
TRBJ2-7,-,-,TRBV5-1,CASSLARDKSSYEQYF,TGCGCCAGCAGCTTGGCCCGGGACAAGAGCTCCTACGAGCAGTACTTC
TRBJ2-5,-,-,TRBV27,CASSFDRLQETQYF,TGTGCCAGCAGTTTCGACAGGCTACAAGAGACCCAGTACTTC
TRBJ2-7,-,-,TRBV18,CASSPGAITGVNAEQYF,TGTGCCAGCTCACCAGGGGCGATAACGGGAGTGAATGCCGAGCAGTACTTC
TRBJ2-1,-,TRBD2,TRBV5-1,CASSLSGMEYNEQFF,TGCGCCAGCAGCTTGAGCGGGATGGAATACAATGAGCAGTTCTTC
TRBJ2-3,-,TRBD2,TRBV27,CASSSSGRATDTQYF,TGTGCCAGCAGTTCTAGCGGGAGGGCGACAGATACGCAGTATTTT
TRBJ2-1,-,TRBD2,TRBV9,CASSDPGLAGGPMNEQFF,TGTGCCAGCAGCGACCCAGGACTAGCGGGAGGGCCTATGAATGAGCAGTTCTTC
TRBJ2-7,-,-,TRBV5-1,CASSLENESREQYF,TGCGCCAGCAGCTTGGAAAATGAGTCACGCGAGCAGTACTTC
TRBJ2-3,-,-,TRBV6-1,CASRVVDTQYF,TGTGCCAGCAGAGTAGTAGATACGCAGTATTTT
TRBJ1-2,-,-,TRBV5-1,CASSRTEIYGYTF,TGCGCCAGCAGCCGGACAGAGATCTATGGCTACACCTTC
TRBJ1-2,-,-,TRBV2,CASSVTAPGGYTF,TGTGCCAGCAGTGTTACAGCCCCCGGCGGCTACACCTTC
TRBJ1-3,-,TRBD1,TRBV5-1,CASSTRTGNSGNTIYF,TGCGCCAGCAGCACCAGGACAGGGAACTCTGGAAACACCATATATTTT
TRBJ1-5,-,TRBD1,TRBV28,CASMTGVSNQPQHF,TGTGCCTCAATGACAGGGGTCAGCAATCAGCCCCAGCATTTT
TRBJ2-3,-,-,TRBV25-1,CASSRSISTDTQYF,TGTGCCAGCTCGCGAAGCATCAGCACAGATACGCAGTATTTT
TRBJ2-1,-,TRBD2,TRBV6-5,CASSPRTSGNNEQFF,TGTGCCAGCAGTCCTCGGACTAGCGGGAACAATGAGCAGTTCTTC
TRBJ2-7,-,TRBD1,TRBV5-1,CASSLEGTGSYEQYF,TGCGCCAGCAGCTTGGAGGGGACAGGCTCCTACGAGCAGTACTTC
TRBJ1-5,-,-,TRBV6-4,CASSARSGSDQPQHF,TGTGCCAGCAGTGCCCGGAGCGGTTCGGATCAGCCCCAGCATTTT
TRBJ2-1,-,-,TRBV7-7,CASSSRGLTSEQFF,TGTGCCAGCAGCTCGCGGGGGCTTACCAGCGAGCAGTTCTTC
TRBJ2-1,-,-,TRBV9,CASSSDGDSYNEQFF,TGTGCCAGCAGTTCGGACGGGGACTCCTACAATGAGCAGTTCTTC
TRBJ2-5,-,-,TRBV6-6,CASSSDQETQYF,TGTGCCAGCAGCTCGGACCAAGAGACCCAGTACTTC
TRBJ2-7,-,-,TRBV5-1,CASSGVLAAEQYF,TGCGCCAGCAGCGGGGTACTAGCCGCCGAGCAGTACTTC
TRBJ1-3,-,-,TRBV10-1,CASSESAVSGNTIYF,TGCGCCAGCAGTGAGTCGGCGGTCTCTGGAAACACCATATATTTT
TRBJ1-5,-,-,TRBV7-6,CASSKGPGLDQPQHF,TGTGCCAGCAGTAAAGGGCCGGGGTTGGATCAGCCCCAGCATTTT
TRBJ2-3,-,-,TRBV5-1,CASSSQGRMADTQYF,TGCGCCAGCAGCTCGCAGGGTAGGATGGCAGATACGCAGTATTTT
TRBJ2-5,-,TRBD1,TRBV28,CASTSTGVEETQYF,TGTGCCAGCACTTCCACAGGGGTGGAGGAGACCCAGTACTTC
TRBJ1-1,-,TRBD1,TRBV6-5,CASSYNRGPNTEAFF,TGTGCCAGCAGTTATAATAGGGGGCCGAACACTGAAGCTTTCTTT